The 17 T cell receptor beta chains given below trace back to one sample, sequenced in a study of regulatory T cells in long-lasting Graves disease. Arm-PCR of CDR3 regions and iRepertoire HTBI primers were the basis on which TCR beta libraries were built. TCRdb reanalysed the multiplex PCR reads using MiXCR and keeps one entry per CDR3 protein. Of under 300,000 distinct CDR3 sequences listed, roughly 18% were seen once; the top ten hold roughly 23%. Indicated time point: newly diagnosed GD, antithyroid drugs for less than 3 months. With RNA extracted from PBMCs as input, the TCR library was made. The material was peripheral blood mononuclear cells (PBMCs), obtained at new diagnosis, from a patient treated with antithyroid drugs. These receptors originate from a female donor with Graves disease.

In its sample, this clonotype was seen many times. J is TRBJ1-3 and V is TRBV7-9, with D hard to call. The CDR3 is 15 residues long. From germline, CDR1 is SEHNR and CDR2 FQNEAQ (reference sequence). The ends were cut back, 1 base at V and 1 base at J, with 8 bases in the middle. Here the CDR3 DNA reads TGTGCCAGCAGCTTAGTGCTGCAGTCTGGAAACACCATATATTTT. As protein: CASSLVLQSGNTIYF.

Notes on this clonotype: A read error may be the cause here, since a much bigger clone is one base away. The V call is TRBV19, the J call TRBJ2-5, with 8 bases matching TRBD2. Germline loops: CDR1 LNHDA, CDR2 SQIVND (reference sequence). The CDR3 is made up of 16 amino acids. V shed 5 bases, J shed 7 bases, and the junction held 15 bases outside the gene matches. The CDR3 DNA reads as TGTGCCAGTAGTTCCCCCGGGGGGGGGCGCGGAGGGACCCAGTACTTC. It codes for CASSSPGGGRGGTQYF. Full variable domain (remainder filled in from reference TRBV19 and TRBJ2-5): DGGITQSPKYLFRKEGQNVTLSCEQNLNHDAMYWYRQDPGQGLRLIYYSQIVNDFQKGDIAEGYSVSREKKESFPLTVTSAQKNPTAFYLCASSSPGGGRGGTQYFGPGTRLLVL.

This clonotype came up many times. The chain has TRBV20-1 and TRBJ1-2; TRBD1 agrees at 7 bases. The CDR3 sequence is 13 residues long. CDR1 is DFQATT and CDR2 is SNEGSKA in the germline V gene (reference sequence). The V gene end was trimmed by 5 bases and the J gene end by 6 bases; junction bases not matched to a gene: 9. The CDR3 nucleotides read TGCAGTGCTTACTGGAGGGGGCGAGATGGCTACACCTTC. Translated, it gives CSAYWRGRDGYTF.

This clonotype was counted a few times. The chain joins TRBV20-1 to TRBJ1-3; maybe TRBD1 (6 bases). Germline CDR1 and CDR2: DFQATT and SNEGSKA (reference sequence). The CDR3 sequence is 13 residues long. The V gene lost 6 bases and the J gene lost 5 bases, with 14 bases spanning the gap. In DNA, the CDR3 is TGCAGTGCCCCAACAGGGTCGCGAAACACCATATATTTT. Translation gives CSAPTGSRNTIYF.

J is TRBJ2-1 and V is TRBV19; 9 bases map to TRBD2. The trim removed 5 bases at V and 2 bases at J, leaving 7 bases unmatched. This CDR3 region has 16 residues. In germline, CDR1 is LNHDA, CDR2 SQIVND (reference sequence). The CDR3 sequence is CASSFSLAGAYNEQFF. Written as DNA, the CDR3 is TGTGCCAGTAGTTTTTCTTTAGCGGGAGCCTACAATGAGCAGTTCTTC.

Ten or more counts support this clonotype. The rearrangement uses TRBV11-2 and TRBJ2-5; D perhaps matches TRBD1 (5 bases). The CDR3 sequence is 16 residues long. Trimming shortened V by 2 bases and J by 2 bases, and 15 bases separated the two germline ends. CDR1 is SGHAT and CDR2 is FQNNGV in the germline V gene. The CDR3 is CASSLSLGQRQETQYF. The CDR3 DNA reads as TGTGCCAGCAGCTTAAGCCTGGGGCAACGGCAAGAGACCCAGTACTTC.

This clonotype was seen ten or more times. V gene TRBV6-1 combines with J gene TRBJ1-5; D uncertain. With 1 base removed from V and 6 bases from J, the gap between germline ends came to 10 bases. This CDR3 region has 14 residues. The germline V gene encodes CDR1 MNHNS and CDR2 SASEGT. The CDR3 region has the DNA TGTGCCAGCAGTGAAGGAGGCGGGAGTCAGCCCCAGCATTTT. Translation: CASSEGGGSQPQHF.

This chain joins TRBV12-3 or TRBV12-4 and TRBJ2-5; D gene uncertain. This CDR3 spans 13 amino acids. Deletions cut 6 bases from V and 2 bases from J, with 10 bases between. CDR3 residues: CASRYIDQETQYF. The CDR3 DNA reads TGTGCCAGCAGATACATAGATCAAGAGACCCAGTACTTC.

V gene TRBV27 combines with J gene TRBJ2-1; possible D gene TRBD2, 5 bases. CDR1 and CDR2 (germline): MNHEY, SMNVEV (reference sequence). Trimming cost V 4 bases and J 0 bases, with 10 bases left between them. The CDR3 is made up of 15 amino acids. DNA for the CDR3: TGTGCCAGCAGTTCAGCACGGGACTCCTACAATGAGCAGTTCTTC. Amino acids: CASSSARDSYNEQFF.

This clonotype was found a few times. This chain's CDR3 is CANNSKGAEQYF. CDR3 sequence (DNA): TGTGCCAACAACTCAAAGGGGGCCGAGCAGTACTTC. This sequence joins TRBV5-4 and TRBJ2-7; 7 bases agree with TRBD1. Trimming removed 9 bases from V and 6 bases from J; junction bases left unmatched: 9. CDR3 length equals 12 residues. Germline V CDR1 and CDR2: SGHNT, YYREEE (reference sequence).

The rearrangement joins TRBV7-9 to TRBJ2-1, with 7 bases that match TRBD1. From germline, CDR1 is SEHNR and CDR2 FQNEAQ (reference sequence). V shed 8 bases and J 1 base; nucleotides not matched to a gene: 8. The CDR3 consists of 15 residues. The CDR3 nucleotides are TGTGCCAGCGGGCCGTCGGGACAGTCCTACAATGAGCAGTTCTTC. It codes for CASGPSGQSYNEQFF.

This clonotype was picked up many times. The genes are TRBV20-1 and TRBJ2-7; either TRBD1 or TRBD2 may supply D (5 bases each). Deletions cut 3 bases from V and 0 bases from J, with 15 bases between. Germline-derived CDR1 and CDR2 are DFQATT and SNEGSKA (reference sequence). The CDR3 contains 15 residues. CDR3 DNA: TGCAGTGCTAGGGACCTAGGGACGGTCTCCTACGAGCAGTACTTC. Translating gives CSARDLGTVSYEQYF.

This clonotype was counted at least ten times. The CDR3 bases are TGTGCCAGCAGCCCCCGTAACAGGGCAACTAATGAAAAACTGTTTTTT. Amino acid sequence: CASSPRNRATNEKLFF. The chain combines TRBV5-5 with TRBJ1-4, with a weak D call TRBD1 (6 bases). CDR3 length: 16 amino acids. Germline V gene lookup returns CDR1 SGHKS and CDR2 YYEKEE (reference sequence). V lost 4 bases and J 0 bases, leaving 13 bases between the germline ends.

This clonotype came up many times. The rearrangement joins TRBV12-3 or TRBV12-4 to TRBJ2-7; D may match TRBD1 or TRBD2 (5 bases each). Deletions cut 0 bases from V and 5 bases from J, with 8 bases between. CDR3 length equals 13 residues. CDR3 residues: CASSLAWGNEQYF. CDR3 in DNA: TGTGCCAGCAGTTTAGCCTGGGGGAACGAGCAGTACTTC.

This clonotype was counted many times. The chain carries TRBV12-3 or TRBV12-4 and TRBJ2-2; D gene unclear. Between the trimmed V and J ends, which lost 5 bases and 1 base, there was a span of 8 bases. The CDR3 has 14 amino acids. The CDR3 is CASSGDWNTGELFF. The CDR3 nucleotides read TGTGCCAGCAGTGGTGACTGGAACACCGGGGAGCTGTTTTTT.

This clonotype has ten or more counts. This chain connects TRBV6-2 or TRBV6-3 to TRBJ1-4, with 10 positions matching TRBD1. This CDR3 comprises 16 residues. CDR1 MNHEY and CDR2 SVGEGT come from the germline V gene. V dropped 2 bases and J dropped 8; count of bases not matched to a gene: 8. The CDR3: CASSYTRTGGKEKLFF. The CDR3 bases are TGTGCCAGCAGTTACACAAGGACAGGGGGGAAAGAAAAACTGTTTTTT.

This clonotype has at least ten counts. The chain has TRBV7-2 and TRBJ1-4; 10 bases match TRBD1. V shed 4 bases, J shed 8 bases, and the junction held 7 bases outside the gene matches. CDR1 is SGHTA, CDR2 FQGNSA, per germline. CDR3 length: 15 amino acids. CDR3 DNA: TGTGCCAGCAGCTGGGCCGGGACAGGGGTCGAAAAACTGTTTTTT. Amino acids: CASSWAGTGVEKLFF.